This T cell receptor beta chain was profiled in a study of control samples from healthy donors and cancer patients (dated by TCRdb to 2018 to 2021). The CDR3 has 12 amino acids, counting the end cysteine and phenylalanine. Only CDR3 DNA remains: 36 bases, in frame from the first base. V and J are truncated by 2 bases and 0 bases respectively, leaving an intervening sequence of 1 base. CDR1 and CDR2 (SGHRS, YFSETQ) derive from the germline V gene. Concerning this clone itself: This receptor's antigen is unknown. No much larger clonotype is one base removed from it; base qualities were not supplied. At the DNA level, this CDR3 is encoded by other sequences in the same sample as well.

Libraries were built with the immunoSEQ multiplex PCR assay. The immuneACCESS repertoire file appears here via TCRdb, limited to in-frame rearrangements. These files lack a portion of the clones; in checked studies, under half of the deficit traces to unresolved V genes, and the cause of the others is not known. This sample gives 75,000 to 90,000 clones in total; 89% of them show up just once. 6.5% to 7.5% of the sample belongs to the ten largest clones. This TCR derives from a man aged 45-65 years in good health. The chain joins TRBV5-1 to TRBJ2-3; the D gene cannot be resolved reliably. The sequencing input was blood. The CDR3 sequence is CASSFSTDTQYF. The sequenced DNA is TGCGCCAGCAGCTTTAGCACAGATACGCAGTATTTT.